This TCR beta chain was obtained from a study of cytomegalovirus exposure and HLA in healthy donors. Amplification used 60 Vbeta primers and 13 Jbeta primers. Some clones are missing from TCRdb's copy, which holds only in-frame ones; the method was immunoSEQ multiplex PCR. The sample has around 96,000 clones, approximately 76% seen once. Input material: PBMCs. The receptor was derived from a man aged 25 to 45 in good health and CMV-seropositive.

The DNA of the CDR3 is TGTGCCGGTCGACTAGGGCAAGAGACCCAGTACTTC. It yields the protein CAGRLGQETQYF. The V and J genes are TRBV2 and TRBJ2-5; TRBD2 might be the D (6 bases). Trimming shortened V by 11 bases and J by 2 bases, and 12 bases separated the two germline ends. Germline values: CDR1 SNHLY, CDR2 FYNNEI. The CDR3 loop spans 12 amino acids.